This T cell receptor (beta chain) was captured by sequencing in a study of beta chain features in type 1 diabetes. Study details: Age, gender and cell yields were similar between patients and healthy donors. Regarding the study as a whole: The naive, central memory and Treg TCRB repertoires looked more alike in patients than they did in healthy donors.

Of the isolated RNA, all was reverse transcribed, and so the sequenced material was expressed TCRB transcripts. Profiling relied on immunoSEQ multiplex PCR, and the TCRdb table lists in-frame clones only, not all of them. Here the sample spans around 320,000 clones, 14% being singletons. Between the trimmed V and J ends, which lost 0 bases and 0 bases, there was a span of 9 bases. In germline, CDR1 is KGHSH, CDR2 LQKENI. The CDR3 spans 15 residues. Via the markers CD45RO/CCR7/CD25/CD127/CD95/CD27, stem cell-like memory, regulatory, central memory and naive CD4+ cells were sorted. Regarding this clone: What it recognizes is unknown.

This TCR was sampled from a young man in good health. The specimen sequenced was central memory CD4+ T cells from blood. The chain employs TRBV18 and TRBJ2-7, with TRBD1 as a possible D gene (5 bases). The CDR3 region has the DNA TGTGCCAGCTCACCACCTGTGCAGGGCTCCTACGAGCAGTACTTC. It codes for CASSPPVQGSYEQYF. Using reference TRBV18 and TRBJ2-7 for the parts outside the CDR3, the full variable domain is NAGVMQNPRHLVRRRGQEARLRCSPMKGHSHVYWYRQLPEEGLKFMVYLQKENIIDESGMPKERFSAEFPKEGPSILRIQQVVRGDSAAYFCASSPPVQGSYEQYFGPGTRLTVT.